This T cell receptor (beta chain) derives from a study of Graves' ophthalmopathy and Graves' hyperthyroidism. The sample holds many counts of this clonotype. Unmatched junction bases numbered 8, after V lost 6 bases and J lost 5 bases. The CDR3 runs 14 residues. The germline CDR1 and CDR2 sequences are DFQATT and SNEGSKA (reference sequence). Amplification of TCR beta CDR3 regions used RNA transcripts. Scientists carried out first-round RT-PCR using HTBI primers and then a second-round multiplex PCR. TCRdb reprocessed the multiplex PCR reads via MiXCR and lists one record per CDR3 protein. Of about 740,000 distinct CDR3 sequences listed, 40% were seen once; the top ten hold approximately 43%.

This sequence originates from an adult man with Graves' ophthalmopathy. This chain uses TRBV20-1 with TRBJ2-5, with 11 nucleotides matching TRBD2. The sequenced sample consisted of peripheral blood. The CDR3 region is CSARTSGRRETQYF. The DNA of the CDR3 is TGCAGTGCCCGGACTAGCGGGCGGAGGGAGACCCAGTACTTC.